A few counts support the clone carrying this TCR beta chain. What it binds is unknown. The genes are named according to mouse. Read coverage stops 3 residues before the CDR3 terminus; the germline J gene supplies the remainder. This sample stems from a study of CD8+ T cells in alopecia areata. Study-wide background: The authors grafted skin from approximately 6-12-month-old C3H/HeJ donors with spontaneous alopecia onto 7-10-week-old female C3H/HeJ mice. Study results and limitations: Against the mouse data, patients shared TCRs less clearly, possibly for HLA reasons. For lesional scalp, especially alopecia totalis/universalis, clonality was higher than in normal scalp.

cDNA prepared by RNA extraction and subsequent reverse transcription served as the template for sequencing. Sequenced by immunoSEQ multiplex PCR; TCRdb stores in-frame clones only, minus some. The repertoire consists of fewer than 2,000 clones, none detected only once. Sorting of pooled cutaneous lymph node cells used CD4, CD8alpha, NKG2D, NKG2ACE and other markers. The CDR3 sequence is 15 residues long. Germline CDR1 is NNHNN and CDR2 is SYGAGS (reference sequence). V trimming: 5 bases; J trimming: 6 bases; junction bases outside the gene matches: 6. Specimen: CD8+ T cells sorted from a lymph node. The chain carries TRBV13-2 and TRBJ1-6; 9 bases are shared with TRBD1. TRBJ1-6 is an open reading frame whose function is uncertain. The clonotype originates from a C3H/HeJ mouse with alopecia areata. The strain bears MHC haplotype H2-k. Partial CDR3 DNA: TGTGCCAGCGGAGAACACAGGGGGCTTAATTCGCCC. Encoded protein: CASGEHRGLNSP. The full CDR3 is CASGEHRGLNSPLYF.